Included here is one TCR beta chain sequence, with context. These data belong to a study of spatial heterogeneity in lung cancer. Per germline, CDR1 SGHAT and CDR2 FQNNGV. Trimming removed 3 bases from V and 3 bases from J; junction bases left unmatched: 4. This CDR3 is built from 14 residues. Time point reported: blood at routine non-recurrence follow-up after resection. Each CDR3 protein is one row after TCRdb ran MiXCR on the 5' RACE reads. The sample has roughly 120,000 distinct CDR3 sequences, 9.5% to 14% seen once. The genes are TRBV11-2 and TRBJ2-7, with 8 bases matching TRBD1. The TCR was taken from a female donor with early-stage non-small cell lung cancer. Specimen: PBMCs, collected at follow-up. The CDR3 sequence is CASSLGTGHYEQYF. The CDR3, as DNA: TGTGCCAGCAGCTTGGGGACAGGTCACTACGAGCAGTACTTC.